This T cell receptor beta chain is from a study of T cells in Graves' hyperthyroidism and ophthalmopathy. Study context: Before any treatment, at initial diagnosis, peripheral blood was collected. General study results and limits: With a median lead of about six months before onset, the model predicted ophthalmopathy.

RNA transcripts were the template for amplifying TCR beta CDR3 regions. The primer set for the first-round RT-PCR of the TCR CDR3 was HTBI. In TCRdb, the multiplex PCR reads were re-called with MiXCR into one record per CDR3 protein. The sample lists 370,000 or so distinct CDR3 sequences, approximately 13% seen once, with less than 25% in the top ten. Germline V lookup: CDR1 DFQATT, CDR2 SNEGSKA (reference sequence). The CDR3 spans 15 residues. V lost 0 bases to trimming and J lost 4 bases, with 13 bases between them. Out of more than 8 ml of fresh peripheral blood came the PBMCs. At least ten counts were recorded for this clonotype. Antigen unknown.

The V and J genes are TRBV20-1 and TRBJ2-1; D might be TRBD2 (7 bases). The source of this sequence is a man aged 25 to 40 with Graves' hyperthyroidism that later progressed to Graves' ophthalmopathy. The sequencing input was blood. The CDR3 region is CSARDPGGAYNEQFF. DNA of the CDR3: TGCAGTGCTAGAGATCCTGGGGGGGCTTACAATGAGCAGTTCTTC.